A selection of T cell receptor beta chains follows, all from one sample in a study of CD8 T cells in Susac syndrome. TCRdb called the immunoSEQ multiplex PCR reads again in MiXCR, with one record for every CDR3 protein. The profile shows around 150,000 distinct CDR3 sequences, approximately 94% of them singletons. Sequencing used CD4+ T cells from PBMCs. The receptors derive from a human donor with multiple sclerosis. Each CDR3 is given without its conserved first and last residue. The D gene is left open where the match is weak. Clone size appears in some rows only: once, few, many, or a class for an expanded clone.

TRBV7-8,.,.,ASSLGGQVSNQPQH
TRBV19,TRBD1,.,ASSFRTGDIEKLF
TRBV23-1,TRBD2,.,ASSHGSGNNEQF
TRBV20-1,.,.,SADDGTLGDTEAF
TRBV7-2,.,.,ASSLDRSREEQY
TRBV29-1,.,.,SVGGSLAPNIQY
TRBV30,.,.,AWTSTATSTDTQY
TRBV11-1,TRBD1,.,ASSTARGQGDTSYEQY
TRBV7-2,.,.,ASSFSRESGYT
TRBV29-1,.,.,SVEGLASYEQY
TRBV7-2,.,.,ASSRGRSNQPQH
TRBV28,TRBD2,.,ASSLGREEF
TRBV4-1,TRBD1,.,ASSPMPGQGVGYT
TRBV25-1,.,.,ATERAGSVGYGYT
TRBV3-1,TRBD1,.,ASGTGVIATNEKLF
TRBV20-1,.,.,SATGGSFTEAF
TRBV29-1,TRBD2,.,SVGVSGRGPYEQY
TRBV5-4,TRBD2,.,ASMGASGRNEQF
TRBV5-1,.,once,ASSASLGGTEAF
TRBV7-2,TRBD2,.,ASRLAGVSYNEQF
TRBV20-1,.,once,SAPGNTDTQY
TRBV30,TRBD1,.,AWGTGFADTQY
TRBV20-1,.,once,SARVGDEQY
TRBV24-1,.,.,ATGDLRDTGELF
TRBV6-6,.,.,ASSYARGQETQY
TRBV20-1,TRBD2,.,SASTGRGAGEQY
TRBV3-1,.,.,ASSQAQPLSTQY